A single sample is the source of the 11 T cell receptor beta chains below, sequenced in a study of blood T cell repertoires in COVID-19. The protocol was immunoSEQ multiplex PCR, while the TCRdb copy is restricted to in-frame clones and leaves out a portion. The sample comprises 130,000 or so clones, about 90% of which are singletons, and roughly 1.4% rests with the top ten. Sequenced material: peripheral blood. Receptors were obtained from an older woman with acute or convalescent COVID-19.

V is TRBV20-1 and J is TRBJ2-5; 10 bases are a match to TRBD2. Germline values: CDR1 DFQATT, CDR2 SNEGSKA (reference sequence). V trimming: 3 bases; J trimming: 3 bases; junction bases outside the gene matches: 4. The CDR3 is 14 residues long. The CDR3 protein is CSASQLAGEETQYF. CDR3 bases: TGCAGTGCTAGTCAGCTAGCGGGGGAAGAGACCCAGTACTTC.

The chain uses TRBV6-5 and TRBJ1-1; no clear D. Germline CDR1 is MNHEY and CDR2 is SVGAGI. This CDR3 is 13 amino acids long. The ends were cut back, 4 bases at V and 1 base at J, with 7 bases in the middle. The CDR3 DNA reads TGTGCCAGCAGTTGGGCGGGGAACACTGAAGCTTTCTTT. Residues: CASSWAGNTEAFF.

This chain uses TRBV5-1 with TRBJ2-3; maybe TRBD1 (6 bases). The CDR3 has 14 amino acids. With 0 bases removed from V and 3 bases from J, the gap between germline ends came to 8 bases. Germline values: CDR1 SGHRS, CDR2 YFSETQ. In nucleotides, the CDR3 is TGCGCCAGCAGCTTGGGAAGGGGGACAGATACGCAGTATTTT. This encodes CASSLGRGTDTQYF.

V and J are TRBV6-5 and TRBJ1-4; tentative D call: TRBD1 (5 bases). The CDR3 runs to 15 residues. Germline assignment: CDR1 MNHEY and CDR2 SVGAGI. V lost 2 bases to trimming and J lost 8 bases, with 15 bases between them. The CDR3 nucleotides read TGTGCCAGCAGTTACGAGACATCGGAGGGGGAAAAACTGTTTTTT. This gives the protein CASSYETSEGEKLFF.

This sequence joins TRBV4-1 and TRBJ2-5, with 10 bases fitting TRBD2. After removal of 0 bases from V and 0 bases from J, the junction contained 16 bases not matched to a gene. In germline, CDR1 is MGHRA, CDR2 YSYEKL. The CDR3 has 21 residues. This CDR3 is CASSQEGLAGERWPYQETQYF. The CDR3 bases are TGCGCCAGCAGCCAAGAAGGGCTAGCGGGGGAACGTTGGCCTTACCAAGAGACCCAGTACTTC.

The chain uses TRBV6-6 and TRBJ1-5; 10 bases line up with TRBD1. Germline V gene lookup returns CDR1 MNHNY and CDR2 SVGAGI (reference sequence). This CDR3 has 19 amino acids. Unmatched junction bases numbered 18, after V lost 5 bases and J lost 5 bases. This CDR3 is CASSQVVTGGVGFDQPQHF. The CDR3 DNA is TGTGCCAGCAGTCAGGTCGTGACAGGGGGCGTCGGGTTTGATCAGCCCCAGCATTTT.

Concerning this clone itself: Relative to the germline gene, one junction end is altered; a read error may explain this. The rearrangement links TRBV7-7 to TRBJ2-2; 10 nucleotides match TRBD2. This CDR3 has 17 amino acids. From germline, CDR1 is SSHAT and CDR2 FNYEAQ (reference sequence). CDR3 nucleotide sequence: TGTGCTAGCAGCTTAAATAGCGGGGGGCCCGACACCGGGGAGCTGTTTTTT. This translates into CASSLNSGGPDTGELFF. Based on the CDR3 plus reference TRBV7-7 and TRBJ2-2, the full variable domain is GAGVSQSPRYKVTKRGQDVTLRCDPISSHATLYWYQQALGQGPEFLTYFNYEAQPDKSGLPSDRFSAERPEGSISTLTIQRTEQRDSAMYRCASSLNSGGPDTGELFFGEGSRLTVL.

This chain joins TRBV3-1 (or the pseudogene TRBV3-2) and TRBJ2-2; D gene uncertain. Between the trimmed V and J ends, which lost 4 bases and 0 bases, there was a span of 12 bases. Per germline, CDR1 LGHDT and CDR2 YNNKEL (reference sequence). This CDR3 is built from 16 residues. CDR3 sequence reads: CASSPYGYSNTGELFF. The CDR3 DNA reads as TGTGCCAGCAGCCCCTACGGGTACTCGAACACCGGGGAGCTGTTTTTT.

This clone was detected only once. The rearrangement uses TRBV28 and TRBJ1-2; D is perhaps TRBD1 (6 bases). Germline CDR1 MDHEN, CDR2 SYDVKM. This CDR3 comprises 15 residues. Trimming removed 8 bases from V and 4 bases from J, with 20 bases in between. The chain's CDR3 is CASGPPGGRAYGYTF. The CDR3 DNA reads as TGTGCCAGCGGACCTCCGGGGGGGCGAGCCTATGGCTACACCTTC.

The gene calls are TRBV7-2 and TRBJ2-1; TRBD2 aligns across 7 bases. V shed 4 bases and J 5 bases; nucleotides not matched to a gene: 2. The CDR3 sequence is 13 residues long. Germline values: CDR1 SGHTA, CDR2 FQGNSA. The CDR3 DNA sequence: TGTGCCAGCAGCTGGGAGGGCCACAATGAGCAGTTCTTC. As protein: CASSWEGHNEQFF.

This sequence joins TRBV11-3 and TRBJ2-7; the match to TRBD2 covers 15 bases. This CDR3 has 18 amino acids. Germline assignment: CDR1 SGHNT and CDR2 YENEEA. V dropped 4 bases and J dropped 5; count of bases not matched to a gene: 12. This CDR3 is CASSYGTSGGITRNEQYF. CDR3 in DNA: TGTGCCAGCAGCTACGGGACTAGCGGGGGGATTACCAGGAACGAGCAGTACTTC.